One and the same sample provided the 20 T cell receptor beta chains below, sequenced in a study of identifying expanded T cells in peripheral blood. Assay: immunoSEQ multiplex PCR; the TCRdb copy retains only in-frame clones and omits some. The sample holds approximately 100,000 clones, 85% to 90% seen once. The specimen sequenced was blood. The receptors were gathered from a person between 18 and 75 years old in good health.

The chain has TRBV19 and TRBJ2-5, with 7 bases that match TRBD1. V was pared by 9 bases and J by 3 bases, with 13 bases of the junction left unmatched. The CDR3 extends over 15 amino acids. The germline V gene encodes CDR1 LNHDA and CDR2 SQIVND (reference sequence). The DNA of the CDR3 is TGTGCCAGCCGCGCGTGGGCCGGGACAGAAGAGACCCAGTACTTC. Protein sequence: CASRAWAGTEETQYF.

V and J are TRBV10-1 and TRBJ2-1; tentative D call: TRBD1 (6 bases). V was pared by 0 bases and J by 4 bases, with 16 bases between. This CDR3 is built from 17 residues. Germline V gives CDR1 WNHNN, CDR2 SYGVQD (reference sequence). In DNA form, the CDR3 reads TGCGCCAGCAGTGAGTCGCCGGTGGGACACCCGTACAATGAGCAGTTCTTC. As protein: CASSESPVGHPYNEQFF.

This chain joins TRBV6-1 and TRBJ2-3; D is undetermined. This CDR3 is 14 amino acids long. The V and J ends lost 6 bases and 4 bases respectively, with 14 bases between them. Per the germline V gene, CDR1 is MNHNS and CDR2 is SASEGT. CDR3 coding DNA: TGTGCCAGCAGGTGGGCCCAACATGCAGATACGCAGTATTTT. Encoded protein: CASRWAQHADTQYF.

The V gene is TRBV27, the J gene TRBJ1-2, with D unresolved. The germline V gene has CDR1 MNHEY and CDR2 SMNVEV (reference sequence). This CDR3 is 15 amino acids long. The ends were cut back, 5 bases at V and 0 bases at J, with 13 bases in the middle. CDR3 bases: TGTGCCAGCAGTCCCAGCCAGAGATCTAACTATGGCTACACCTTC. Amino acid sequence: CASSPSQRSNYGYTF.

DNA of the CDR3: TGTGCCAGCCAGGAGAATCTTGGCACAGATACGCAGTATTTT. This sequence encodes CASQENLGTDTQYF. The V gene is TRBV6-5, the J gene TRBJ2-3; the D is unclear. This CDR3 spans 14 amino acids. Germline CDR1 is MNHEY and CDR2 is SVGAGI. Trimming removed 8 bases at V and 1 base at J, with 13 bases between.

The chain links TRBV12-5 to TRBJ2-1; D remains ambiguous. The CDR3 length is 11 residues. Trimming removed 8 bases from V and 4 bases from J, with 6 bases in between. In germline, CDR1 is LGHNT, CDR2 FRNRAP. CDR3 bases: TGTGCTAGTAGCGTATACAATGAGCAGTTCTTC. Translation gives CASSVYNEQFF.

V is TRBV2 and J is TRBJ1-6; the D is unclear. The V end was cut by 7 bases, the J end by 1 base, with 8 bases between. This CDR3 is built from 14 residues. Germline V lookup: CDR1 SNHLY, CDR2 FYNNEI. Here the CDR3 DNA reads TGTGCCAGCAACCCGGGTTCCTATAATTCACCCCTCCACTTT. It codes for CASNPGSYNSPLHF.

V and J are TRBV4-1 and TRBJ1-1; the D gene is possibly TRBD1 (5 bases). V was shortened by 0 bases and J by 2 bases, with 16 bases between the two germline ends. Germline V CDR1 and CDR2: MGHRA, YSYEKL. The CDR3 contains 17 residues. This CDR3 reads CASSQDGAGGRNTEAFF. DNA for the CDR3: TGCGCCAGCAGCCAAGATGGGGCAGGAGGCCGAAACACTGAAGCTTTCTTT.

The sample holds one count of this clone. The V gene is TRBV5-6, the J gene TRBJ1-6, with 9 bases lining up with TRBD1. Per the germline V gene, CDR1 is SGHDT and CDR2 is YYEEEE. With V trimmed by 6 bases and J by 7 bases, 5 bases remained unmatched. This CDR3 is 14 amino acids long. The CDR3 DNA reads TGTGCCAGCAATTTCGGACAGGGGAATTCACCCCTCCACTTT. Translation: CASNFGQGNSPLHF. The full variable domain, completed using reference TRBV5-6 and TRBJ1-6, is DAGVTQSPTHLIKTRGQQVTLRCSPKSGHDTVSWYQQALGQGPQFIFQYYEEEERQRGNFPDRFSGHQFPNYSSELNVNALLLGDSALYLCASNFGQGNSPLHFGNGTRLTVT.

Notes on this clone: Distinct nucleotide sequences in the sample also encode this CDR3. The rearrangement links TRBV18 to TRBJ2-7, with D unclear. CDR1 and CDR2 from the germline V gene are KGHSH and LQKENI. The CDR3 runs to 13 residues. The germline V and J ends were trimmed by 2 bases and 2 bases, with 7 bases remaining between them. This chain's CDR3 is CASSPGDTYEQYF. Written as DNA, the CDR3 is TGTGCCAGCTCACCAGGAGACACCTACGAGCAGTACTTC.

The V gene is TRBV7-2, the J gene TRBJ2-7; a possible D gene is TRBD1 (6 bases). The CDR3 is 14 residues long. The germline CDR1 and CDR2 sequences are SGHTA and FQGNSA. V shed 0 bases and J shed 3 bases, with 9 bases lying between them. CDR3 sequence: CASSLAGHIYEQYF. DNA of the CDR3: TGTGCCAGCAGCTTAGCGGGACACATCTACGAGCAGTACTTC.

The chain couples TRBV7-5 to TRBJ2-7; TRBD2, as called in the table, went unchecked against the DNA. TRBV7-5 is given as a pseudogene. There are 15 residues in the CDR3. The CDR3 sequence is CASSLGSGGPYEQYF. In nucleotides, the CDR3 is TGTGCCAGCAGCTTAGGTAGCGGGGGCCCCTACGAGCAGTACTTC.

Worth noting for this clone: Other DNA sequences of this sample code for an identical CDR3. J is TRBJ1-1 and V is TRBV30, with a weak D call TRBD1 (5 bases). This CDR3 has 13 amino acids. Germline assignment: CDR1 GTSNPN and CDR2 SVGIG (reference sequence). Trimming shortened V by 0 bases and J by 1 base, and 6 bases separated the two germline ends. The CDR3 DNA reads TGTGCCTGGAGTGTGGGGGGGAACACTGAAGCTTTCTTT. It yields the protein CAWSVGGNTEAFF.

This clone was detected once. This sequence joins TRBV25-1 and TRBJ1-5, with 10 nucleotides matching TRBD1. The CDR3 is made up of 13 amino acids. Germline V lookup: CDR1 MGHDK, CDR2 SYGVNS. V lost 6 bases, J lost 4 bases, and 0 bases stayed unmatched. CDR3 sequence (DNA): TGTGCCAGCAGGGGACAGGGGAATCAGCCCCAGCATTTT. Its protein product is CASRGQGNQPQHF.

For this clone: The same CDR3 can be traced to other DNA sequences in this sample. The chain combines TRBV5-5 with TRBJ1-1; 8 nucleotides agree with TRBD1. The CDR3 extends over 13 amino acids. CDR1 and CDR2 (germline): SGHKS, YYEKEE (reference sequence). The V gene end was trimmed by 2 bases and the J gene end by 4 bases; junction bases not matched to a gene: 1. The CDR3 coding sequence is TGTGCCAGCAGCTTACAGGGGGGCACTGAAGCTTTCTTT. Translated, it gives CASSLQGGTEAFF.

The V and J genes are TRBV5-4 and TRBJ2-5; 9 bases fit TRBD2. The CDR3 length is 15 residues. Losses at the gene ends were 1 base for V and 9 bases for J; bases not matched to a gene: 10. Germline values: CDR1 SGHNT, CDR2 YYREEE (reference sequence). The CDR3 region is CASSLRVAGEQAQYF. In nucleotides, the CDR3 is TGTGCCAGCAGCTTGAGGGTAGCGGGGGAGCAGGCCCAGTACTTC. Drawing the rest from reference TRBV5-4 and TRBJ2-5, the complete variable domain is ETGVTQSPTHLIKTRGQQVTLRCSSQSGHNTVSWYQQALGQGPQFIFQYYREEENGRGNFPPRFSGLQFPNYSSELNVNALELDDSALYLCASSLRVAGEQAQYFGPGTRLLVL.

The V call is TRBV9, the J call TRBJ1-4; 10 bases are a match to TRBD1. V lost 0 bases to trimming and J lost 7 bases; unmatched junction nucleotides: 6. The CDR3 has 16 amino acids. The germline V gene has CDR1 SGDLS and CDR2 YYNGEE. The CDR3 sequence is CASSVAPGQGSEKLFF. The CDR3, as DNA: TGTGCCAGCAGCGTAGCCCCGGGACAGGGGAGTGAAAAACTGTTTTTT.

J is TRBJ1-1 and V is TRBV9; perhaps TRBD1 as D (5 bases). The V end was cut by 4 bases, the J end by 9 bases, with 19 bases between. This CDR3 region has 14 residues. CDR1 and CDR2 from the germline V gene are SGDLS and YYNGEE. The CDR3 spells CASSYAPGLGQAFF. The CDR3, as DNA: TGTGCCAGCAGCTATGCCCCGGGACTAGGTCAAGCTTTCTTT.

CDR3 nucleotide sequence: TGTGCCAGCAGTGAATTGGCGAAGGGCTCTGGGGCCAACGTCCTGACTTTC. Its protein is CASSELAKGSGANVLTF. The rearrangement uses TRBV25-1 and TRBJ2-6; no firm D call. CDR3 size: 17 residues. Trimming stripped 1 base from V and 0 bases from J, with 10 bases between. Germline CDR1 reads MGHDK; CDR2 reads SYGVNS.

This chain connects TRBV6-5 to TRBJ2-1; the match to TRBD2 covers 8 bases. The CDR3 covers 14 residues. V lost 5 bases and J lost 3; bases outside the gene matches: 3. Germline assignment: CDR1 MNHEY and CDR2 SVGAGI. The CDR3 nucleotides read TGTGCCAGCAGTGGCGGGGGGCACTACAATGAGCAGTTCTTC. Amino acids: CASSGGGHYNEQFF.